Below are 22 T cell receptor beta chains sequenced from a single sample in a study of cytomegalovirus exposure and HLA in healthy donors. The data were produced by immunoSEQ multiplex PCR, yet TCRdb's version contains in-frame clones alone and is incomplete. Here the sample spans 55,000 to 65,000 clones, around 95% being singletons. Sequencing was performed on PBMCs. The receptors stem from a woman aged 18-35 years in good health and CMV-seropositive.

The chain couples TRBV30 to TRBJ2-7; 13 bases align to TRBD2. Germline-derived CDR1 and CDR2 are GTSNPN and SVGIG (reference sequence). The trim removed 2 bases at V and 6 bases at J, leaving 7 bases unmatched. The CDR3 extends over 15 amino acids. DNA of the CDR3: TGTGCCTGGAGTATAGGGACTAGCGGGACGGTCGAGCAGTACTTC. Encoded protein: CAWSIGTSGTVEQYF.

This chain links TRBV5-1 with TRBJ2-3; the match to TRBD2 covers 7 bases. Germline V CDR1 and CDR2: SGHRS, YFSETQ. Trimming cost V 4 bases and J 2 bases; bases outside gene matches: 7. This CDR3 comprises 15 residues. In DNA form, the CDR3 reads TGCGCCAGCAGCCCATTTAGCGGGTTCACAGATACGCAGTATTTT. Amino acid sequence: CASSPFSGFTDTQYF.

V and J are TRBV18 and TRBJ2-5; 10 bases align to TRBD2. CDR1 and CDR2 (germline): KGHSH, LQKENI. V shed 3 bases, J shed 4 bases, and the junction held 2 bases outside the gene matches. The CDR3 runs to 14 residues. CDR3 sequence reads: CASSPRLAGETQYF. The CDR3 bases are TGTGCCAGCTCACCTCGACTAGCGGGAGAGACCCAGTACTTC.

About this clone: An end of the junction does not agree with germline; a read error may underlie this. J is TRBJ2-5 and V is TRBV28, with 9 bases identical to TRBD2. This CDR3 is 14 amino acids long. CDR1 is MDHEN, CDR2 SYDVKM, per germline. The CDR3 DNA reads as TGTGCCAGCAATTTAGCGGGAGTGCACGAGACCCAGTACTTC. Its translation: CASNLAGVHETQYF.

This clone showed up just once. The genes are TRBV28 and TRBJ1-2; perhaps TRBD1 as D (5 bases). Germline V gene data show CDR1 as MDHEN and CDR2 as SYDVKM. The CDR3 consists of 13 residues. Trimming pared 6 bases from V and 1 base from J, leaving 9 bases between. The CDR3 sequence: CASSPQGNYGYTF. The CDR3 DNA reads TGTGCCAGCAGCCCTCAGGGTAACTATGGCTACACCTTC.

The V gene is TRBV28, the J gene TRBJ1-5; D call uncertain. This CDR3 comprises 12 residues. Germline V CDR1 and CDR2: MDHEN, SYDVKM. V lost 8 bases and J lost 4, with 9 bases in between. The CDR3, as DNA: TGTGCCAGCCGGCAAGCGAATCAGCCCCAGCATTTT. It translates to CASRQANQPQHF.

Here the CDR3 DNA reads TGTGCCAGCAGACCCGGGACAGACACTGAAGCTTTCTTT. Translated: CASRPGTDTEAFF. The chain uses TRBV6-5 and TRBJ1-1; 7 bases align to TRBD1. The CDR3 is 13 amino acids. The V gene's germline CDR1 is MNHEY and CDR2 SVGAGI. J was trimmed by 3 bases and V by 6 bases; bases with no gene match: 4.

The gene calls are TRBV7-9 and TRBJ2-5, with 9 bases lining up with TRBD2. This CDR3 spans 18 amino acids. V trimming: 2 bases; J trimming: 0 bases; junction bases outside the gene matches: 10. Germline V gene data show CDR1 as SEHNR and CDR2 as FQNEAQ (reference sequence). The DNA of the CDR3 is TGTGCCAGCAGCTTAACCCCCCTCGGACTAGCGTACCAAGAGACCCAGTACTTC. Its translation is CASSLTPLGLAYQETQYF.

The chain is built from TRBV30 and TRBJ1-2; TRBD1 agrees at 8 bases. Germline V gene sequence: CDR1 GTSNPN, CDR2 SVGIG (reference sequence). V lost 3 bases to trimming and J lost 4 bases; unmatched junction nucleotides: 7. This CDR3 contains 14 residues. This CDR3 reads CAWSDRGHGYGYTF. CDR3 DNA: TGTGCCTGGAGCGACAGGGGTCACGGCTATGGCTACACCTTC.

This chain connects TRBV9 to TRBJ2-7; D gene ambiguous. Per germline, CDR1 SGDLS and CDR2 YYNGEE. The V end was cut by 0 bases, the J end by 1 base, with 11 bases between. The length of the CDR3 is 15 residues. The CDR3 nucleotides read TGTGCCAGCAGCGTAGCGGAGAGTCTATCCTACGAGCAGTACTTC. Translation gives CASSVAESLSYEQYF.

J is TRBJ1-2 and V is TRBV14, with a possible D match to TRBD1 (5 bases). Trimming pared 4 bases from V and 1 base from J, leaving 19 bases between. There are 17 residues in the CDR3. Per the germline V gene, CDR1 is SGHDN and CDR2 is FVKESK. The CDR3 coding sequence is TGTGCCAGCAGCCCACTGGGTGGGGCAGTCGTTAACTATGGCTACACCTTC. Translation: CASSPLGGAVVNYGYTF.

J is TRBJ1-1 and V is TRBV5-8; D perhaps matches TRBD1 (6 bases). Per germline, CDR1 SGHTS and CDR2 YDEGEE. Trimming stripped 2 bases from V and 6 bases from J, with 11 bases between. The CDR3 runs 13 residues. The CDR3 here is CASSLRGTPEAFF. In DNA, the CDR3 is TGTGCCAGCAGCTTACGAGGGACACCTGAAGCTTTCTTT.

The rearrangement uses TRBV4-2 and TRBJ2-3, with D hard to call. The V gene's germline CDR1 is LGHNA and CDR2 YNFKEQ. The CDR3 runs 17 residues. With 5 bases removed from V and 0 bases from J, the gap between germline ends came to 18 bases. The CDR3 nucleotides read TGTGCCAGCAGCTTGGTGAGGCAAGCAGCTAGCACAGATACGCAGTATTTT. It codes for CASSLVRQAASTDTQYF.

The V call is TRBV6-4, the J call TRBJ1-2, with a weak D call TRBD1 (5 bases). This CDR3 is 14 amino acids long. Trimming left V 2 bases short and J 4 bases short, with 11 bases between. Germline V gene data show CDR1 as MRHNA and CDR2 as SNTAGT. The CDR3 DNA follows: TGTGCCAGCAGTGACGGGCAGGGTGCCTATGGCTACACCTTC. Its translation is CASSDGQGAYGYTF.

The rearrangement joins TRBV27 to TRBJ1-3, with D possibly TRBD1 on 6 matching bases. V lost 9 bases and J 1 base, leaving 16 bases between the germline ends. Per germline, CDR1 MNHEY and CDR2 SMNVEV (reference sequence). The CDR3 has 15 amino acids. CDR3 in amino acids: CASSKQGFSGNTIYF. In nucleotides, the CDR3 is TGTGCCAGTTCAAAACAGGGCTTTTCTGGAAACACCATATATTTT.

CDR3 amino acids: CASSRGGQTSGANVLTF. CDR3 DNA sequence: TGTGCCAGCAGCAGAGGCGGACAGACCTCTGGGGCCAACGTCCTGACTTTC. The chain employs TRBV11-2 and TRBJ2-6; a weak D match, TRBD1 (6 bases). The CDR3 has 17 residues. CDR1 SGHAT and CDR2 FQNNGV come from the germline V gene. Trimming cost V 5 bases and J 0 bases, with 14 bases left between them.

The chain has TRBV9 and TRBJ2-3; 9 nucleotides align to TRBD2. There are 16 residues in the CDR3. V trimming: 4 bases; J trimming: 5 bases; junction bases outside the gene matches: 11. Germline CDR1 is SGDLS and CDR2 is YYNGEE. This CDR3 is CASSPVAGVLGDTQYF. CDR3 nucleotides: TGTGCCAGCAGCCCGGTAGCGGGGGTTCTTGGAGATACGCAGTATTTT.

The chain is built from TRBV6-1 and TRBJ2-7, with 7 bases identical to TRBD2. The J segment lost 0 bases and the V segment lost 1 base, leaving 3 bases of the junction unmatched. The CDR3 is 15 amino acids. Germline values: CDR1 MNHNS, CDR2 SASEGT. The CDR3 bases are TGTGCCAGCAGTGAAGGGCCGGGGGGCTCCTACGAGCAGTACTTC. This encodes CASSEGPGGSYEQYF.

CDR3 in amino acids: CASSQESQGNSPLHF. The CDR3 DNA follows: TGCGCCAGCAGCCAAGAAAGCCAGGGTAATTCACCCCTCCACTTT. V and J are TRBV4-3 and TRBJ1-6; a weak D match, TRBD1 (5 bases). The CDR3 extends over 15 amino acids. Germline V CDR1 and CDR2: LGHNA, YSLEER. Trimming stripped 0 bases from V and 6 bases from J, with 9 bases between.

CDR3 sequence: CASSLGQSYNEQFF. CDR3 bases: TGTGCCAGCAGCCTTGGACAGTCCTACAATGAGCAGTTCTTC. This rearrangement joins TRBV5-4 to TRBJ2-1, with D perhaps matching TRBD1 (6 bases). Germline CDR1 reads SGHNT; CDR2 reads YYREEE (reference sequence). CDR3 size: 14 residues. Deletions cut 4 bases from V and 1 base from J, with 9 bases between. Supplemented by reference TRBV5-4 and TRBJ2-1, the full variable domain reads ETGVTQSPTHLIKTRGQQVTLRCSSQSGHNTVSWYQQALGQGPQFIFQYYREEENGRGNFPPRFSGLQFPNYSSELNVNALELDDSALYLCASSLGQSYNEQFFGPGTRLTVL.

The chain joins TRBV2 to TRBJ2-1; possibly TRBD1 for D (5 bases). The CDR3 loop spans 14 amino acids. The V end was cut by 8 bases, the J end by 6 bases, with 17 bases between. CDR1 is SNHLY, CDR2 FYNNEI, per germline. Here the CDR3 DNA reads TGTGCCAGCTCCAGGATAATAAGGGGCAATGAGCAGTTCTTC. Translating gives CASSRIIRGNEQFF.

The J gene is TRBJ2-6, the V gene TRBV7-8, with TRBD1 identical over 8 bases. Germline V gene lookup returns CDR1 SGHVS and CDR2 FQNEAQ. The V gene end was trimmed by 5 bases and the J gene end by 3 bases; junction bases not matched to a gene: 6. The CDR3 runs to 16 residues. CDR3 amino acids: CASSPVGQVGANVLTF. The CDR3 coding sequence is TGTGCCAGCAGCCCCGTGGGACAGGTTGGGGCCAACGTCCTGACTTTC.